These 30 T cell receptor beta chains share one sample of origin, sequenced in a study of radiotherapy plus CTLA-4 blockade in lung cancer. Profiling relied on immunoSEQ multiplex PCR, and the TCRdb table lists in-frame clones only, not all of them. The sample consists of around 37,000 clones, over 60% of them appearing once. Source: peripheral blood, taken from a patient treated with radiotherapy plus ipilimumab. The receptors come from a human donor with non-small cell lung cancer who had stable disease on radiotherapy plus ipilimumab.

The CDR3 loop is CAWRRDTGELFF. The CDR3 DNA is TGTGCCTGGAGGCGGGACACCGGGGAGCTGTTTTTT. The chain carries TRBV30 and TRBJ2-2; D possibly corresponds to TRBD2 (5 bases). There are 12 residues in the CDR3. The V gene's germline CDR1 is GTSNPN and CDR2 SVGIG (reference sequence). The ends were cut back, 3 bases at V and 3 bases at J, with 5 bases in the middle.

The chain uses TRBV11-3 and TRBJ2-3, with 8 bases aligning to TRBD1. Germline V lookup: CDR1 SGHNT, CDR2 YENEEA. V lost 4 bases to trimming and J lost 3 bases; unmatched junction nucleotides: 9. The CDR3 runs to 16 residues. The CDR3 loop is CASSSGQERTTDTQYF. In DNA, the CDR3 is TGTGCCAGCAGCTCGGGACAGGAGAGGACTACAGATACGCAGTATTTT.

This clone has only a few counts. CDR3 bases: TGCAGCGTTGACCTCCGGTACAATGAGCAGTTCTTC. It encodes CSVDLRYNEQFF. This sequence joins TRBV29-1 and TRBJ2-1; D is undetermined. CDR1 SQVTM and CDR2 ANQGSEA come from the germline V gene. The CDR3 spans 12 residues. V shed 3 bases and J shed 4 bases, with 7 bases lying between them.

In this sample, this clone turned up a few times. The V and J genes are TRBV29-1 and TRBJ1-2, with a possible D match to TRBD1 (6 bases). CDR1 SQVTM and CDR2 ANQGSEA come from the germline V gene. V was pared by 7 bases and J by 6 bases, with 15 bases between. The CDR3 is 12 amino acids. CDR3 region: CSAGSGVDGYTF. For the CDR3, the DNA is TGCAGCGCCGGGTCAGGGGTGGATGGCTACACCTTC.

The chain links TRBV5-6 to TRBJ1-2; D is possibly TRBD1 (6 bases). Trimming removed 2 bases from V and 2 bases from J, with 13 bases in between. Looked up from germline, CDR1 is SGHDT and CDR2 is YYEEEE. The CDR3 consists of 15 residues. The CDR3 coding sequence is TGTGCCAGCAGCTTTCCACTGACAGGCAACTATGGCTACACCTTC. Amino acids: CASSFPLTGNYGYTF.

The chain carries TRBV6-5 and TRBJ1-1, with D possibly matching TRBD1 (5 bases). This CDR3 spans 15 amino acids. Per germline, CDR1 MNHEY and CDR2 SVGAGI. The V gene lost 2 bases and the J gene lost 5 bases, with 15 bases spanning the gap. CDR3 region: CASSYRDSSRTEAFF. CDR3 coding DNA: TGTGCCAGCAGTTACCGGGACTCTTCACGTACTGAAGCTTTCTTT.

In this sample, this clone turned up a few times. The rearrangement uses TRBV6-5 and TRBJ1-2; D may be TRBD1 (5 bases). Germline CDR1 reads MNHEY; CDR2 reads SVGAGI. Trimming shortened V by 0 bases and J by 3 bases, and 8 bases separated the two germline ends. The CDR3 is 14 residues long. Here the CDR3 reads CASSYSAGHYGYTF. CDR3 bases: TGTGCCAGCAGTTACTCGGCAGGGCACTATGGCTACACCTTC.

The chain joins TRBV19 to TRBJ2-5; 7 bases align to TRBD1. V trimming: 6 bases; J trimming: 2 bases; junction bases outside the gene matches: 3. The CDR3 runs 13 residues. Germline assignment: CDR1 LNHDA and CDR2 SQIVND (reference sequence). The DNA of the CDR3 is TGTGCCAGTAGCCCAGGGGGTCAAGAGACCCAGTACTTC. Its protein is CASSPGGQETQYF.

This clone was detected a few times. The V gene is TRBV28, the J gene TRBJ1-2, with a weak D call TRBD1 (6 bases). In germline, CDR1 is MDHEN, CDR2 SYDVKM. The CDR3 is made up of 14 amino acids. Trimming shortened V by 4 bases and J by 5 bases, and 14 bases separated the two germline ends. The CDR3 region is CASSSPDRYYGYTF. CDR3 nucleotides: TGTGCCAGCAGTTCCCCGGACAGATATTATGGCTACACCTTC.

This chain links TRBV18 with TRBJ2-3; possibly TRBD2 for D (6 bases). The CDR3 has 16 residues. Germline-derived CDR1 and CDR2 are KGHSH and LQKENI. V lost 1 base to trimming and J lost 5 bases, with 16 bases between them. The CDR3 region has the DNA TGTGCCAGCTCACCACAGAGGGACTCTGAGAGAGATACGCAGTATTTT. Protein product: CASSPQRDSERDTQYF.

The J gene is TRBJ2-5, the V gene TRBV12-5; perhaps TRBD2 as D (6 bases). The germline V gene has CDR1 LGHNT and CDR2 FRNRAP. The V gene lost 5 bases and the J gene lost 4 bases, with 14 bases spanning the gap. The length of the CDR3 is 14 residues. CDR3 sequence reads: CASGLALPGETQYF. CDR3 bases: TGTGCTAGTGGTCTAGCGCTCCCTGGAGAGACCCAGTACTTC.

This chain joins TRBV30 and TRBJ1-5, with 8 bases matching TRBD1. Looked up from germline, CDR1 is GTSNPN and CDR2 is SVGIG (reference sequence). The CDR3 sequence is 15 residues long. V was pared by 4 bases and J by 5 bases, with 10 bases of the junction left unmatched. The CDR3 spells CAWTEQTGDHQPQHF. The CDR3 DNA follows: TGTGCCTGGACCGAACAGACAGGGGACCATCAGCCCCAGCATTTT.

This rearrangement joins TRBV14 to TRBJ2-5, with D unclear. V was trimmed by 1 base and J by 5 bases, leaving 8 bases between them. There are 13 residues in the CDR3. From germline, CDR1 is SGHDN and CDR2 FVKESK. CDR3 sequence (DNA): TGTGCCAGCAGCCAAGGATTCAGGGAGACCCAGTACTTC. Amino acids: CASSQGFRETQYF. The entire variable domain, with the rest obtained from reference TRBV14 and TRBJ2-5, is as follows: EAGVTQFPSHSVIEKGQTVTLRCDPISGHDNLYWYRRVMGKEIKFLLHFVKESKQDESGMPNNRFLAERTGGTYSTLKVQPAELEDSGVYFCASSQGFRETQYFGPGTRLLVL.

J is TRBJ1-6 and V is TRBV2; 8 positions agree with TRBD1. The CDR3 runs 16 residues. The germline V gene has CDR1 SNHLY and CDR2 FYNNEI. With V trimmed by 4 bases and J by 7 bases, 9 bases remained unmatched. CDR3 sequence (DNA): TGTGCCAGCAGTGGTAGGCAGGGGGCGAACAATTCACCCCTCCACTTT. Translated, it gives CASSGRQGANNSPLHF.

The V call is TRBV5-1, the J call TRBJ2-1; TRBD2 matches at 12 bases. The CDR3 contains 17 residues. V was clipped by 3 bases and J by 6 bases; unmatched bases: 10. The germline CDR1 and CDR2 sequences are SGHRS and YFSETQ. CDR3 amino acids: CASSWRTSGAGGNEQFF. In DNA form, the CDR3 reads TGCGCCAGCAGCTGGAGGACTAGCGGGGCTGGCGGCAATGAGCAGTTCTTC.

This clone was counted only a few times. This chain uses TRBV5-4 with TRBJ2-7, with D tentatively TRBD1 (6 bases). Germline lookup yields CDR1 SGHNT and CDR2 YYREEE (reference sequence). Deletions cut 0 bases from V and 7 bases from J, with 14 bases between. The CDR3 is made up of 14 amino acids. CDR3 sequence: CASSLASGAREQYF. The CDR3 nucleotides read TGTGCCAGCAGCTTGGCTTCAGGGGCGAGAGAGCAGTACTTC.

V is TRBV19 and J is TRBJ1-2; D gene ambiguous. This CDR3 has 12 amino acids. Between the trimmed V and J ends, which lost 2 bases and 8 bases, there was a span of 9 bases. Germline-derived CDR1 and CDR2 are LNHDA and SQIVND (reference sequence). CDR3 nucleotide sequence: TGTGCCAGTAGTATATGGGAGTCCGGCTACACCTTC. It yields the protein CASSIWESGYTF. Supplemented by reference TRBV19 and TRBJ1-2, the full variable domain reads DGGITQSPKYLFRKEGQNVTLSCEQNLNHDAMYWYRQDPGQGLRLIYYSQIVNDFQKGDIAEGYSVSREKKESFPLTVTSAQKNPTAFYLCASSIWESGYTFGSGTRLTVV.

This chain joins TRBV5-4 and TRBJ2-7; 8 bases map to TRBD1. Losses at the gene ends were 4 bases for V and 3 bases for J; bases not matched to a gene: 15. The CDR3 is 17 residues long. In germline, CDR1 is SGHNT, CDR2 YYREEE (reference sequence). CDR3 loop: CASSPGSMGTGLYEQYF. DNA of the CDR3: TGTGCCAGCAGCCCCGGAAGTATGGGGACAGGACTCTACGAGCAGTACTTC.

CDR3 protein: CASSSGRDPDGYTF. The DNA for the CDR3 is TGTGCCAGCAGTTCCGGGCGGGACCCTGATGGCTACACCTTC. J is TRBJ1-2 and V is TRBV5-4; D is possibly TRBD1 (5 bases). The V end was cut by 5 bases, the J end by 6 bases, with 17 bases between. The CDR3 loop spans 14 amino acids. Germline CDR1 is SGHNT and CDR2 is YYREEE (reference sequence).

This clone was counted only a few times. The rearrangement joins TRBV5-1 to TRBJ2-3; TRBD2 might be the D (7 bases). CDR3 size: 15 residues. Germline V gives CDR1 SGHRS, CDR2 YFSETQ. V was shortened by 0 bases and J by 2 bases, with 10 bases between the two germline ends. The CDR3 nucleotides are TGCGCCAGCAGCTTGGAGGGGGGGCCCACAGATACGCAGTATTTT. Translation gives CASSLEGGPTDTQYF.

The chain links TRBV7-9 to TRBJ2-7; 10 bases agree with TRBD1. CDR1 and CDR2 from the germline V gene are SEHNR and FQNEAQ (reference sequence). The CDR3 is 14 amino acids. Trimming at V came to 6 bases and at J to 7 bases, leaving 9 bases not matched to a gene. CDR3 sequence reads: CASSPGTGVGEQYF. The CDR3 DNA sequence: TGTGCCAGCAGTCCCGGGACAGGGGTCGGTGAGCAGTACTTC.

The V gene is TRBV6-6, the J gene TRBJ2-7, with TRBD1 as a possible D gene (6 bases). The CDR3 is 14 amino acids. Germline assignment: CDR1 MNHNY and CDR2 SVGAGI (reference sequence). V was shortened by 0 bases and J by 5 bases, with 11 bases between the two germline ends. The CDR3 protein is CASSYSAGVHEQYF. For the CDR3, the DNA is TGTGCCAGCAGTTACTCTGCAGGGGTCCACGAGCAGTACTTC.

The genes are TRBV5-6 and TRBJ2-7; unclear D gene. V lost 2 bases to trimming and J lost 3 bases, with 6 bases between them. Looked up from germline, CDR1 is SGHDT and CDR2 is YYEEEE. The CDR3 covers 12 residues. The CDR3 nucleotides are TGTGCCAGCAGCTTTGGCAACTACGAGCAGTACTTC. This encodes CASSFGNYEQYF.

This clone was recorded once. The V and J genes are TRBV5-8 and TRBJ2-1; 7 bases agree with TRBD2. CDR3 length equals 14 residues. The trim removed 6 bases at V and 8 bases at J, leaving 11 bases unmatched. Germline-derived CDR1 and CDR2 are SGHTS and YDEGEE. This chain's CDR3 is CASTITGGRDEQFF. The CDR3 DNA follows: TGTGCCAGCACTATAACGGGGGGTCGCGATGAGCAGTTCTTC.

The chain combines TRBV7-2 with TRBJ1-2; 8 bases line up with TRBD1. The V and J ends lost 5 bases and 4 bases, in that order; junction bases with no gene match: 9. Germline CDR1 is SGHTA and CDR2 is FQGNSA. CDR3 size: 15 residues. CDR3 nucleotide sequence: TGTGCCAGCAGCCCAGGGCAGACAGGGGTCTATGGCTACACCTTC. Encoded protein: CASSPGQTGVYGYTF.

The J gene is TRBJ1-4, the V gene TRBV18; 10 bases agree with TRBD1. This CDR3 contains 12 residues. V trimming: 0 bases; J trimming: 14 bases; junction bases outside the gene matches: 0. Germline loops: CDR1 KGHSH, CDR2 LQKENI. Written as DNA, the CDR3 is TGTGCCAGCTCACCACCGGGACAGGGGCTGTTTTTT. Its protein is CASSPPGQGLFF.

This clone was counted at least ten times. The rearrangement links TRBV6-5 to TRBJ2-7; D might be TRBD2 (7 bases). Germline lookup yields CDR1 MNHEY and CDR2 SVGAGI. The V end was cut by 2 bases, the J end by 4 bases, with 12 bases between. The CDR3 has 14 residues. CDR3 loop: CASSYGGGAYEQYF. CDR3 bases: TGTGCCAGCAGTTACGGAGGGGGGGCATACGAGCAGTACTTC.

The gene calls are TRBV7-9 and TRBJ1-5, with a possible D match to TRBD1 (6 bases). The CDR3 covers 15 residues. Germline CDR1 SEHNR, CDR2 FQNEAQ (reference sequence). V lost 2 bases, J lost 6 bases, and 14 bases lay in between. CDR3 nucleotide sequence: TGTGCCAGCAGCTTAAACGCAGGGGCCGGTCAGCCCCAGCATTTT. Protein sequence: CASSLNAGAGQPQHF.

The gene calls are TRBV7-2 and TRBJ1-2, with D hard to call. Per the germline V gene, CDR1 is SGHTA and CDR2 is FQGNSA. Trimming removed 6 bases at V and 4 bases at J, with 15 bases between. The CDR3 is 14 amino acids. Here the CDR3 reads CASSKLVVLYGYTF. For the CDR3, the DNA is TGTGCCAGCAGTAAACTGGTCGTACTCTATGGCTACACCTTC.

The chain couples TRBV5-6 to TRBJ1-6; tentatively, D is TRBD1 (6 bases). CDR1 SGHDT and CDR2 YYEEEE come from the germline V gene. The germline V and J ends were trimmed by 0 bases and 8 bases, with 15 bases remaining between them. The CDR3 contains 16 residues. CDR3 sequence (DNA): TGTGCCAGCAGCTTGGATGTGTTGTCAGGGGATTCACCCCTCCACTTT. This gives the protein CASSLDVLSGDSPLHF. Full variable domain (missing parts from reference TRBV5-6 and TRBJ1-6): DAGVTQSPTHLIKTRGQQVTLRCSPKSGHDTVSWYQQALGQGPQFIFQYYEEEERQRGNFPDRFSGHQFPNYSSELNVNALLLGDSALYLCASSLDVLSGDSPLHFGNGTRLTVT.